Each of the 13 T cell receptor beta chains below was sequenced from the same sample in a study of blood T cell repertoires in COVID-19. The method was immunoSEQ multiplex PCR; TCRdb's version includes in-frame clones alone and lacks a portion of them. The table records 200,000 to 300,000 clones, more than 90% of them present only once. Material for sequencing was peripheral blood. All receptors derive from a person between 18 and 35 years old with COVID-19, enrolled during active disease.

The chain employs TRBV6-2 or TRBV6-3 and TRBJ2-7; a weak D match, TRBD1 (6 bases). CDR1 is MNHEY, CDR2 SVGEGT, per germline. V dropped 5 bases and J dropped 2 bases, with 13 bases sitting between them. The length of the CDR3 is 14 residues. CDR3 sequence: CASSPSTGTYEQYF. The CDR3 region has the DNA TGTGCCAGCAGTCCCAGTACAGGGACCTACGAGCAGTACTTC.

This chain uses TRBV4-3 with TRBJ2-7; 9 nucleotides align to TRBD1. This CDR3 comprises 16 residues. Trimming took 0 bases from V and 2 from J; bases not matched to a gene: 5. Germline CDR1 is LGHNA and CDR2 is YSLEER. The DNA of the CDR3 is TGCGCCAGCAGCCAAGACATCTGGACAGGGGCCTACGAGCAGTACTTC. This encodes CASSQDIWTGAYEQYF.

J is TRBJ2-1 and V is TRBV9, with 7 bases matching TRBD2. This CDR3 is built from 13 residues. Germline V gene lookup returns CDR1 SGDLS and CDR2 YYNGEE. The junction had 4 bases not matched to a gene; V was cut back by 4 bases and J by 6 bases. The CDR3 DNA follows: TGTGCCAGCAGCCCTGCGGGGGTCAATGAGCAGTTCTTC. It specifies CASSPAGVNEQFF.

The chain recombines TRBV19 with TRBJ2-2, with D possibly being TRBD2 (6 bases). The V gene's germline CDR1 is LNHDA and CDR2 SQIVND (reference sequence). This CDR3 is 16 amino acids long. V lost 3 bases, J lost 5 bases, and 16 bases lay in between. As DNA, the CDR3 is TGTGCCAGTAGTATCTCGACTAGTTGGACTACCGGGGAGCTGTTTTTT. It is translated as CASSISTSWTTGELFF.

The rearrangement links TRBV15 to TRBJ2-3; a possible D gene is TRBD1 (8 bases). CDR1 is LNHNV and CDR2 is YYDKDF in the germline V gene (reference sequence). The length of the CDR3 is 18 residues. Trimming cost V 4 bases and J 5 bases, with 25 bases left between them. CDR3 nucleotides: TGTGCCACCAGCACCTGGACAGGGCTGGCGGGAGAGGAAGATACGCAGTATTTT. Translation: CATSTWTGLAGEEDTQYF.

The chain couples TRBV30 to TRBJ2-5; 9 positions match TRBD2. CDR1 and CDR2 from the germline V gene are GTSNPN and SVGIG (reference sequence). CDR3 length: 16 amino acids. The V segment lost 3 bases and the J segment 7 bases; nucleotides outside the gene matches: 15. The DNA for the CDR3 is TGTGCCTGGAGGGGAGGAGCGACTAGCGGCACGAGGACCCAGTACTTC. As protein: CAWRGGATSGTRTQYF.

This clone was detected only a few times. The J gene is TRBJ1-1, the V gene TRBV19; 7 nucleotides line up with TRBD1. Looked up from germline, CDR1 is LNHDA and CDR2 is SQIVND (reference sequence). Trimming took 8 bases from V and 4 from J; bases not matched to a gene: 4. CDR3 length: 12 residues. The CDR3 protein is CASREGATEAFF. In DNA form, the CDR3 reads TGTGCCAGTCGAGAGGGGGCCACTGAAGCTTTCTTT.

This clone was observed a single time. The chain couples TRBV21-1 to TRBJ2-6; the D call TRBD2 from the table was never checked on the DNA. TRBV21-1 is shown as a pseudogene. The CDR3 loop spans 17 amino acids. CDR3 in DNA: TGTGCCAGCAGCAAAGCTGAAAGGAGGGGCAGCAATCAGGTCCTGACTTTC. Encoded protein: CASSKAERRGSNQVLTF.

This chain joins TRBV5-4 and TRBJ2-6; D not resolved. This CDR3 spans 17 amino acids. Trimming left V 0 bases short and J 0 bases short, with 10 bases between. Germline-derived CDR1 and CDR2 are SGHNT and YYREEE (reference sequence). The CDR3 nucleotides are TGTGCCAGCAGCTTGGATGGCACCCTCTCTGGGGCCAACGTCCTGACTTTC. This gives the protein CASSLDGTLSGANVLTF.

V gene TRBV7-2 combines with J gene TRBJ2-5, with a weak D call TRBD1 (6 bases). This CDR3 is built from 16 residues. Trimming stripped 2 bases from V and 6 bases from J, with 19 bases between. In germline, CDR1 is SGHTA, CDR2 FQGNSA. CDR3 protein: CASSLLSSQGLQTQYF. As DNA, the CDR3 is TGTGCCAGCAGCTTACTTAGTAGCCAGGGGCTCCAGACCCAGTACTTC.

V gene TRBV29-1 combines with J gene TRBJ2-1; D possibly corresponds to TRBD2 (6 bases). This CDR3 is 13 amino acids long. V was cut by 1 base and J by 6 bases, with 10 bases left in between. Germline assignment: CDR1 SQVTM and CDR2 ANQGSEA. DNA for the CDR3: TGCAGCGTTGAAGGCGGGATGGGCAATGAGCAGTTCTTC. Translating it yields CSVEGGMGNEQFF.

The CDR3 reads CASSLLVSPTDTQYF. In DNA, the CDR3 is TGTGCCAGCAGCTTATTAGTTAGCCCCACAGATACGCAGTATTTT. The rearrangement joins TRBV7-2 to TRBJ2-3; the D is unclear. The germline V gene has CDR1 SGHTA and CDR2 FQGNSA. The CDR3 spans 15 residues. The V and J ends lost 2 bases and 2 bases respectively, with 11 bases between them.

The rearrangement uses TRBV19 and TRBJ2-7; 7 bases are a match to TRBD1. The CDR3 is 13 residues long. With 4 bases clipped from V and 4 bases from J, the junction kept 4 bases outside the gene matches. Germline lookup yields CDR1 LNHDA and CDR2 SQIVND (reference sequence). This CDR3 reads CASSTPGQYEQYF. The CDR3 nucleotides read TGTGCCAGTAGTACACCGGGACAGTACGAGCAGTACTTC.